This TCR beta chain was sequenced during a study of somatic mutations in cytotoxic T cells in rheumatoid arthritis (dated 2017 in TCRdb). With respect to the entire study: Patient peripheral blood (30 ml EDTA) was drawn right after diagnosis and before any treatment started. Some T-cell populations stained with V beta antibodies were sorted by flow on a FACSAria II or Sony SH800 to nearly 100% purity, with sorted V beta1+ cells additionally subjected to TCRB sequencing. Whether expanded CD8+ T-cell clones in untreated, newly diagnosed rheumatoid arthritis carry somatic mutations was the study question, and clonality was characterized with TCRB deep sequencing. For about 60 rheumatoid arthritis patients and 20 healthy controls, TCRB deep sequencing was carried out. The median ages of the patient and control groups were essentially identical. What the authors observed across the whole study: CD8+ T-cell clonality did not differ significantly between rheumatoid arthritis patients and age-matched healthy controls. In 8 of 65 patients the largest CD8+ clone exceeded 20% of CD8+ cells, and several identical CD8+ TCRB sequences were shared between blood and synovial fluid. Viral specificity could not be ruled out by absence from virus-specific databases, and the antigen targets of the expanded CD8+ clones remained unknown. The slight TRBV07 underrepresentation in patients was not adjusted for multiple comparisons. CD8+ clonality increased with age in patients (Spearman r of about 0.49) but not in healthy controls.

On an AutoMACS, CD4+ and CD8+ cells were isolated via positive magnetic bead selection, and their purity was verified by flow cytometry. A TCR V beta antibody panel was used in flow cytometry to screen first for clonal expansions, which were then characterized by TCRB deep sequencing of sorted CD8+ fractions. Peripheral blood mononuclear cells were isolated by Ficoll-Paque PLUS density gradient separation. DNA was extracted from CD4-enriched, CD8-enriched or PBMC samples with Nucleospin Tissue or Tissue XS kits and quantified with a Qubit 2.0 fluorometer. The CDR3 covers 13 residues, taking in both the cysteine and the phenylalanine. Only the CDR3 DNA is retained, 39 bases long and in frame from the first base. Taken from the germline V gene (reference sequence), the CDR1 and CDR2 loops are GTSNPN and SVGIG. Between the V and J ends, shortened by 5 bases and 1 base respectively, the junction contains 11 bases.

Note on this clone: What this receptor recognizes is not known. Per-base quality was not reported, and no clone a single base away is much larger than it.

TCRB CDR3 sequencing used the immunoSEQ assay on genomic DNA. In the original analysis: Published virus-specific TCRB sequences were compared with patient CD8+ clones larger than 1%, and only a few matches were found. Nothing other than productive TCRB rearrangements was included in the analyses. Defining a clone by its unique TCRB CDR3 sequence, the study calculated clonality as a productive clonality index derived from Shannon entropy. To calculate repertoire overlap between two samples, the template counts of each clone were considered relative to each sample's total templates. V-gene usage measured by flow cytometry correlated with TCRB sequencing V-gene usage, with a Spearman r of roughly 0.55. Sourced from immuneACCESS, this table was stored by TCRdb with only in-frame sequences that have V and J called. A share of the clones is absent; for the studies checked, an unresolved V gene accounts for under half, and the remainder has no known explanation. V, J and clone size derive from that table, while D and trimming were established from the DNA sequence. Counted in this sample were under 25,000 clones; 85% of them appeared once. In total, the top ten clones hold 5.5% to 8% of the sample.

The V gene is TRBV30 and the J gene is TRBJ2-5; 6 matching bases give a weak D call of TRBD1. The sample was CD8+ T cells sorted from blood. This TCR derives from a woman in her 40s with rheumatoid arthritis. This receptor carries the CDR3 CAWGIGGQETQYF. The DNA sequence is TGTGCCTGGGGGATAGGGGGCCAAGAGACCCAGTACTTC.